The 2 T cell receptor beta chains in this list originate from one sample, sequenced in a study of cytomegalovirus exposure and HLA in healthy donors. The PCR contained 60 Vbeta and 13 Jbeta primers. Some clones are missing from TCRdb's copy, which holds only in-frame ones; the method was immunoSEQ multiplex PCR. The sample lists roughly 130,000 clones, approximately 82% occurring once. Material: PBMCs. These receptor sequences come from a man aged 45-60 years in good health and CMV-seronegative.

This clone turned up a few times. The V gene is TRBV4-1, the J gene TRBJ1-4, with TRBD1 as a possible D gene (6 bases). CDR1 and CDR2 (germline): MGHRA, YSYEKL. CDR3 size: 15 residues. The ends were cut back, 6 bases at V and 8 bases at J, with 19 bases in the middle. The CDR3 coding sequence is TGCGCCAGCAGGGAATTAGGCCAGGGGAGAGAAAAACTGTTTTTT. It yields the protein CASRELGQGREKLFF.

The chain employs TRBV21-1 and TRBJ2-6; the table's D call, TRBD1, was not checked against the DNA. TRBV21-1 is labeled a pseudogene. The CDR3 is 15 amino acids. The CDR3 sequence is CARHRVDSGANVLTF. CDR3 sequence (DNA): TGTGCCAGGCACAGGGTAGACTCTGGGGCCAACGTCCTGACTTTC.